Presented here are 26 T cell receptor beta chains from one specimen sequenced in a study of T cell repertoires in cytomegalovirus infection. Via MiXCR, TCRdb re-called the reads, giving one row per CDR3 protein. The table shows around 450,000 distinct CDR3 sequences, with 31% occurring only once. Sequences were obtained from PBMCs. All receptors come from a human donor in good health (CMV status not recorded). Some clones in this sample may be carry-over from other donors' samples.

This clonotype was recorded a few times. This chain connects TRBV5-4 to TRBJ1-2; weak D call: TRBD1 (6 bases). The germline CDR1 and CDR2 sequences are SGHNT and YYREEE (reference sequence). This CDR3 is built from 15 residues. Trimming removed 4 bases at V and 4 bases at J, with 17 bases between. The CDR3 here is CASSETGPSPYGYTF. Here the CDR3 DNA reads TGTGCCAGCAGCGAAACAGGGCCCAGCCCCTATGGCTACACCTTC. Looking up the rest from reference TRBV5-4 and TRBJ1-2 gives the full variable domain: ETGVTQSPTHLIKTRGQQVTLRCSSQSGHNTVSWYQQALGQGPQFIFQYYREEENGRGNFPPRFSGLQFPNYSSELNVNALELDDSALYLCASSETGPSPYGYTFGSGTRLTVV.

This clonotype has only a few counts. This rearrangement joins TRBV12-3 or TRBV12-4 to TRBJ2-3, with a possible D match to TRBD2 (5 bases). This CDR3 is built from 11 residues. V gave up 8 bases and J gave up 6 bases, with 9 bases separating them. In nucleotides, the CDR3 is TGTGCCAGCCACTCGGGGGATACGCAGTATTTT. Amino acids: CASHSGDTQYF.

This clonotype appeared many times. V and J are TRBV7-2 and TRBJ1-1; 7 bases line up with TRBD1. Looked up from germline, CDR1 is SGHTA and CDR2 is FQGNSA. The CDR3 totals 17 residues. Trimming took 5 bases from V and 7 from J; bases not matched to a gene: 19. The DNA of the CDR3 is TGTGCCAGCAGCCGGCTATTCCGGACAGGAATTGACAATGAAGCTTTCTTT. It encodes CASSRLFRTGIDNEAFF.

The chain employs TRBV7-2 and TRBJ1-5; 9 bases are a match to TRBD1. The CDR3 extends over 15 amino acids. Germline CDR1 is SGHTA and CDR2 is FQGNSA. Trimming removed 5 bases from V and 6 bases from J; junction bases left unmatched: 8. The CDR3 is CASSVRTGVAQPQHF. CDR3 DNA: TGTGCCAGCAGCGTACGGACAGGGGTGGCTCAGCCCCAGCATTTT.

This clonotype showed up just a few times. V usage is TRBV19 and J usage is TRBJ1-1; unclear D gene. Germline V gene sequence: CDR1 LNHDA, CDR2 SQIVND (reference sequence). The V end was cut by 6 bases, the J end by 2 bases, with 7 bases between. The CDR3 has 12 amino acids. CDR3 sequence (DNA): TGTGCCAGTAGATTCAGCAACACTGAAGCTTTCTTT. This gives the protein CASRFSNTEAFF. The variable domain in full, with the rest retrieved from reference TRBV19 and TRBJ1-1, is DGGITQSPKYLFRKEGQNVTLSCEQNLNHDAMYWYRQDPGQGLRLIYYSQIVNDFQKGDIAEGYSVSREKKESFPLTVTSAQKNPTAFYLCASRFSNTEAFFGQGTRLTVV.

The genes are TRBV7-6 and TRBJ1-1, with 7 nucleotides matching TRBD1. Per the germline V gene, CDR1 is SGHVS and CDR2 is FNYEAQ. J lost 3 bases, V lost 5 bases, and 9 bases had no gene match. The CDR3 covers 15 residues. The CDR3 sequence is CASSPTTGLHTEAFF. CDR3 nucleotide sequence: TGTGCCAGCAGCCCTACGACAGGGCTGCACACTGAAGCTTTCTTT.

At least ten counts were recorded for this clonotype. The rearrangement uses TRBV4-1 and TRBJ1-1, with D perhaps TRBD1 (6 bases). CDR3 length equals 14 residues. From germline, CDR1 is MGHRA and CDR2 YSYEKL. Trimming removed 0 bases from V and 1 base from J, with 6 bases in between. CDR3 protein: CASSQDRGNTEAFF. The CDR3 DNA reads TGCGCCAGCAGCCAAGACAGGGGGAACACTGAAGCTTTCTTT.

This clonotype showed up just a few times. The rearrangement links TRBV7-2 to TRBJ2-2; D perhaps matches TRBD2 (6 bases). V was trimmed by 5 bases and J by 7 bases, leaving 8 bases between them. The CDR3 sequence is 12 residues long. From germline, CDR1 is SGHTA and CDR2 FQGNSA. CDR3 residues: CASSPSVGELFF. The CDR3 nucleotides are TGTGCCAGCAGCCCTAGCGTCGGGGAGCTGTTTTTT.

This clonotype has only a few counts. One end of the junction is discordant with germline, which a read error may explain. The CDR3 spells CASSLDPGRGRSF. CDR3 bases: TGTGCCAGCAGTTTAGATCCCGGTCGGGGGCGCAGCTTC. This rearrangement joins TRBV12-3 or TRBV12-4 to TRBJ2-1; D possibly matches TRBD1 or TRBD2 (6 bases each). The CDR3 runs to 13 residues.

This clonotype has only a few counts. The rearrangement links TRBV7-3 to TRBJ2-7; the match to TRBD1 covers 8 bases. This CDR3 comprises 15 residues. V lost 2 bases and J lost 2; bases outside the gene matches: 5. Looked up from germline, CDR1 is SGHTA and CDR2 is FQGTGA. The CDR3 loop is CASSLDRGPTYEQYF. The CDR3 DNA is TGTGCCAGCAGCTTAGACAGGGGTCCGACCTACGAGCAGTACTTC.

The gene calls are TRBV7-4 and TRBJ2-7; 7 nucleotides agree with TRBD1. With 5 bases clipped from V and 2 bases from J, the junction kept 12 bases outside the gene matches. CDR1 and CDR2 from the germline V gene are SGHVT and SQSDAQ. The CDR3 consists of 16 residues. As DNA, the CDR3 is TGTGCCAGCAGCCCTAGGGACAGACTGCGACCCTACGAGCAGTACTTC. Its translation: CASSPRDRLRPYEQYF.

The chain recombines TRBV5-1 with TRBJ2-7, with 10 nucleotides matching TRBD2. CDR1 is SGHRS and CDR2 is YFSETQ in the germline V gene. V trimming: 4 bases; J trimming: 2 bases; junction bases outside the gene matches: 9. CDR3 length equals 16 residues. The CDR3 sequence: CASSNPSGGIPYEQYF. The CDR3 coding sequence is TGCGCCAGCAGCAACCCTAGCGGGGGTATCCCCTACGAGCAGTACTTC.

This clonotype was seen a handful of times. V gene TRBV7-6 combines with J gene TRBJ1-6; D not certain. Trimming pared 5 bases from V and 3 bases from J, leaving 11 bases between. Germline lookup yields CDR1 SGHVS and CDR2 FNYEAQ. The CDR3 consists of 15 residues. CDR3 sequence (DNA): TGTGCCAGCAGCCCTCCCGGGATCTATAATTCACCCCTCCACTTT. This translates into CASSPPGIYNSPLHF.

Remarks on this clonotype: The junction departs from the called germline gene at one end, perhaps through a read error. The chain uses TRBV7-6 and TRBJ2-7; D perhaps matches TRBD2 (6 bases). Per germline, CDR1 SGHVS and CDR2 FNYEAQ. The CDR3 length is 13 residues. This CDR3 is CDSSVAASYEQYF. The CDR3, as DNA: TGTGACAGCAGCGTAGCGGCGTCCTACGAGCAGTACTTC.

The chain employs TRBV2 and TRBJ1-3, with a possible D match to TRBD1 (5 bases). V was cut by 3 bases and J by 0 bases, with 9 bases left in between. Germline loops: CDR1 SNHLY, CDR2 FYNNEI. The CDR3 loop spans 15 amino acids. The CDR3 loop is CASSERTSSGNTIYF. The CDR3 DNA follows: TGTGCCAGCAGTGAGAGGACAAGCTCTGGAAACACCATATATTTT. The whole variable domain, filled in from reference TRBV2 and TRBJ1-3, reads EPEVTQTPSHQVTQMGQEVILRCVPISNHLYFYWYRQILGQKVEFLVSFYNNEISEKSEIFDDQFSVERPDGSNFTLKIRSTKLEDSAMYFCASSERTSSGNTIYFGEGSWLTVV.

As regards this clonotype: At one of its ends the junction is not consistent with the germline gene, which may arise from a read error. The chain links TRBV4-2 to TRBJ1-5; D remains unclear. CDR1 is LGHNA, CDR2 YNFKEQ, per germline. The CDR3 runs 15 residues. CDR3: CDSSQVGFRAQPQHF. The CDR3 DNA sequence: TGTGACAGCAGCCAAGTGGGGTTTAGAGCTCAGCCCCAGCATTTT.

The chain employs TRBV28 and TRBJ1-1; D is uncertain. Germline V gene data show CDR1 as MDHEN and CDR2 as SYDVKM. This CDR3 is 11 amino acids long. V lost 11 bases to trimming and J lost 5 bases, with 12 bases between them. The CDR3: CAVGRRTEAFF. The CDR3 region has the DNA TGTGCCGTCGGAAGGAGGACTGAAGCTTTCTTT.

This clonotype was recorded many times. This chain links TRBV7-6 with TRBJ2-1; TRBD2 matches at 9 bases. This CDR3 region has 17 residues. From germline, CDR1 is SGHVS and CDR2 FNYEAQ. V gave up 1 base and J gave up 6 bases; unmatched junction bases: 10. The CDR3 DNA follows: TGTGCCAGCAGCTTAGTTACTGGCGGGGGGGATGGCAATGAGCAGTTCTTC. As protein: CASSLVTGGGDGNEQFF.

This sequence joins TRBV6-1 and TRBJ1-2; a possible D gene is TRBD1 (5 bases). The CDR3 is made up of 16 amino acids. Deletions cut 1 base from V and 5 bases from J, with 17 bases between. Germline V gene sequence: CDR1 MNHNS, CDR2 SASEGT. The CDR3 region has the DNA TGTGCCAGCAGTGAAGGGCGGAGAGGGGTAGGATATGGCTACACCTTC. It codes for CASSEGRRGVGYGYTF.

Turning to this clonotype: A much more abundant neighbour one base away suggests this may be a read error. The chain combines TRBV7-6 with TRBJ1-4; weak D call: TRBD1 (6 bases). This CDR3 comprises 16 residues. Germline values: CDR1 SGHVS, CDR2 FNYEAQ. Trimming removed 5 bases at V and 8 bases at J, with 21 bases between. The DNA of the CDR3 is TGTGCCAGCAGCCCAGGGGTCCGGGACTGGGGCGAAAAACTGTTTTTT. This codes for CASSPGVRDWGEKLFF.

This clonotype occurred many times. V is TRBV7-2 and J is TRBJ1-5; no clear D gene. The CDR3 totals 16 residues. Trimming took 2 bases from V and 0 from J, leaving 11 bases between them. Germline loops: CDR1 SGHTA, CDR2 FQGNSA. As DNA, the CDR3 is TGTGCCAGCAGCTTAATGGCCCTAAATAGCAATCAGCCCCAGCATTTT. It codes for CASSLMALNSNQPQHF.

This sequence joins TRBV7-6 and TRBJ2-1, with D perhaps TRBD1 or TRBD2 (5 bases each). V was cut by 4 bases and J by 5 bases, with 15 bases left in between. CDR3 length: 15 residues. CDR1 is SGHVS, CDR2 FNYEAQ, per germline. CDR3 region: CASSSTRGTNNEQFF. Here the CDR3 DNA reads TGTGCCAGCAGCTCGACCCGGGGCACAAACAATGAGCAGTTCTTC.

The chain joins TRBV4-1 to TRBJ1-1; 12 bases line up with TRBD1. The germline CDR1 and CDR2 sequences are MGHRA and YSYEKL. V trimming: 1 base; J trimming: 11 bases; junction bases outside the gene matches: 14. The CDR3 loop spans 17 amino acids. The CDR3 sequence: CASSQVGSVGQGAGAFF. The CDR3 DNA reads as TGCGCCAGCAGCCAAGTAGGCTCTGTGGGACAGGGGGCTGGGGCTTTCTTT.

The CDR3 nucleotides are TGCGCCAGCAGCCAAGATCCTGGGGCCAACGTCCTGACTTTC. Translating it yields CASSQDPGANVLTF. The rearrangement uses TRBV4-3 and TRBJ2-6, with D uncertain. Germline V lookup: CDR1 LGHNA, CDR2 YSLEER. Trimming stripped 0 bases from V and 2 bases from J, with 2 bases between. The CDR3 covers 14 residues.

A remark on this clonotype: A much larger clone differs by one base, so this may be a read error. This rearrangement joins TRBV7-2 to TRBJ2-3; 10 bases align to TRBD2. V shed 10 bases and J 6 bases; nucleotides not matched to a gene: 13. Germline-derived CDR1 and CDR2 are SGHTA and FQGNSA. This CDR3 is built from 15 residues. This CDR3 reads CANGGRLAGGDTQYF. CDR3 nucleotides: TGTGCCAACGGCGGAAGACTAGCGGGTGGGGATACGCAGTATTTT.

This clonotype was detected a few times. This chain links TRBV6-6 with TRBJ1-5; TRBD1 aligns across 8 bases. The CDR3 covers 15 residues. V dropped 6 bases and J dropped 0; count of bases not matched to a gene: 4. CDR1 is MNHNY, CDR2 SVGAGI, per germline (reference sequence). CDR3 in DNA: TGTGCCAGCAGGTCGGACAGGGATAGCAATCAGCCCCAGCATTTT. It specifies CASRSDRDSNQPQHF.